The TCR beta chain under discussion was sequenced for a study of T cell repertoires in cytomegalovirus infection (dated by TCRdb to between 2017 and 2020). Context from the whole study: The peptide stimulations were aimed at well-studied HLA-B-restricted epitopes as well as recently identified HLA-C-restricted CMV epitopes, whose presentation resists viral immunomodulation. The HLA type of each donor mattered for the analysis, because public TCR beta signatures pointed to carriage of CMV infection along with the matching HLA type. The study at large found these results: Carriers of CMV infection plus the relevant HLA type were discriminated by the cumulative frequency of public TCR beta family members in the study cohort and in an independent roughly 340-donor cohort. The ex vivo response was dominated by HLA-C-restricted CMV-specific TCR beta clonotypes, which also provided the single most frequent clonotype in two of eight donors.

The data were produced on an Illumina HiSeq 1500. Through fastp at Q25 and MiXCR, TCRdb rebuilt clones from the public reads, retaining in-frame beta chains. When rows share a CDR3 protein, they turn into one entry using the most common DNA and genes. This sample comprises under 450,000 distinct CDR3 sequences, roughly 34% of them detected only once. The top ten clones comprise about 14% of the sample. The treatment or condition label, read with the paper, signifies: in vitro stimulation with specific CMV peptide epitopes to enrich CMV-specific T cells. This clonotype was seen more than once but under ten times. Its antigen remains undetermined. Within one base of it there is no much larger clone, and no base qualities were kept. CDR1 and CDR2 (MNHEY, SVGEGT) derive from the germline V gene. The germline V end is reduced by 6 bases and the J end by 8 bases; junction bases left unmatched: 3. Spanning cysteine to phenylalanine, the CDR3 consists of 11 amino acids. Kept here is only the CDR3 DNA, which spans 33 bases and is read in frame from base 1.

Recombination joined TRBV6-2 or TRBV6-3 with TRBJ1-1; a stretch of 7 junction bases matches TRBD1. The sample here was cultured PBMCs, taken from culture after CMV antigen stimulation. The TCR comes from a human donor in good health (CMV status not recorded). Some clones in this sample may be carry-over from other donors' samples. The DNA reads as follows: TGTGCCAGCAGCCAGGGGGGGGAAGCTTTCTTT. This yields the protein CASSQGGEAFF.